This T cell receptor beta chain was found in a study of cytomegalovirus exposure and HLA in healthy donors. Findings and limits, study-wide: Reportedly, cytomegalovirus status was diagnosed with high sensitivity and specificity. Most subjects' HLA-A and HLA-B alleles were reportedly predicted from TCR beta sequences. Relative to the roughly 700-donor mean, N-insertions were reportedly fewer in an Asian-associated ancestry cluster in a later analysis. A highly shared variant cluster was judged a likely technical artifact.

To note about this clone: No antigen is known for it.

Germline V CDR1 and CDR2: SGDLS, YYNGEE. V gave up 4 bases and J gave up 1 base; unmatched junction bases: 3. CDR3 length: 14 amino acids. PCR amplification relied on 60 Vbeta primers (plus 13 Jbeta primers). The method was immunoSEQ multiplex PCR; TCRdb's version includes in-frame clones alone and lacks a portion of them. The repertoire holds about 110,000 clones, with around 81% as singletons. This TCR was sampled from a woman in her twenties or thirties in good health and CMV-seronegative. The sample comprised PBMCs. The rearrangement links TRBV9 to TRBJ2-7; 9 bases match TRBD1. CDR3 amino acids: CASSIGQGSYEQYF. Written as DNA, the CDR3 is TGTGCCAGCAGCATTGGACAGGGGTCCTACGAGCAGTACTTC.